Below are 10 T cell receptor beta chains sequenced from a single sample in a study of T cells in Graves' hyperthyroidism and ophthalmopathy. The source material, RNA transcripts, was used to amplify TCR beta CDR3 regions. Carried out on the TCR CDR3, a first-round RT-PCR used the HTBI primer set. TCRdb re-called the multiplex PCR reads with MiXCR, one entry per CDR3 protein. The sample contains a few hundred thousand distinct CDR3 sequences, around 15% of which appear only once. What was sequenced was blood. These receptor sequences come from a woman aged 35 to 49 with Graves' hyperthyroidism.

The V and J genes are TRBV28 and TRBJ2-1, with D possibly matching TRBD2 (5 bases). This CDR3 is built from 16 residues. V was clipped by 1 base and J by 0 bases, with 10 bases between them. Looked up from germline, CDR1 is MDHEN and CDR2 is SYDVKM. The CDR3 bases are TGTGCCAGCAGTTTATCCACTAGTATCTCCTACAATGAGCAGTTCTTC. Translated: CASSLSTSISYNEQFF.

This clonotype appeared a few times. The V call is TRBV6-5, the J call TRBJ2-5; weak D call: TRBD2 (5 bases). The CDR3 is 21 amino acids. Looked up from germline, CDR1 is MNHEY and CDR2 is SVGAGI. V dropped 2 bases and J dropped 2 bases, with 30 bases sitting between them. Written as DNA, the CDR3 is TGTGCCAGCAGTTACCCGAGGCAAGGCCCCAGACTCACGAGGGTACAAGAGACCCAGTACTTC. Amino acid sequence: CASSYPRQGPRLTRVQETQYF.

This clonotype was seen a handful of times. The J gene is TRBJ1-2, the V gene TRBV9; 7 nucleotides align to TRBD1. The V gene end was trimmed by 4 bases and the J gene end by 5 bases; junction bases not matched to a gene: 11. This CDR3 has 15 amino acids. The germline V gene encodes CDR1 SGDLS and CDR2 YYNGEE. CDR3 coding DNA: TGTGCCAGCAGCCCCCAAGGACAGGCTGATTATGGCTACACCTTC. Its protein is CASSPQGQADYGYTF.

The rearrangement links TRBV20-1 to TRBJ2-7; 7 bases are a match to TRBD2. The length of the CDR3 is 13 residues. Trimming cost V 4 bases and J 0 bases; bases outside gene matches: 3. Per germline, CDR1 DFQATT and CDR2 SNEGSKA (reference sequence). CDR3 sequence: CSATWTSSYEQYF. DNA of the CDR3: TGCAGTGCTACCTGGACTAGCTCCTACGAGCAGTACTTC.

The sample holds many counts of this clonotype. This sequence joins TRBV30 and TRBJ2-7, with 12 nucleotides matching TRBD1. Looked up from germline, CDR1 is GTSNPN and CDR2 is SVGIG (reference sequence). The CDR3 length is 14 residues. The V gene end was trimmed by 7 bases and the J gene end by 6 bases; junction bases not matched to a gene: 10. This CDR3 is CASRDRGLRAEQYF. CDR3 DNA sequence: TGTGCCTCCCGGGACAGGGGGCTTCGGGCCGAGCAGTACTTC.

This clonotype was detected ten times or more. The chain is built from TRBV30 and TRBJ1-1; D gene uncertain. The CDR3 loop spans 13 amino acids. Germline CDR1 and CDR2: GTSNPN and SVGIG (reference sequence). V dropped 5 bases and J dropped 5 bases, with 15 bases sitting between them. The chain's CDR3 is CAWAGQTLTEAFF. DNA of the CDR3: TGTGCCTGGGCCGGGCAGACTCTAACTGAAGCTTTCTTT.

This clonotype occurred many times. This sequence joins TRBV2 and TRBJ1-1; D call uncertain. The ends were cut back, 1 base at V and 1 base at J, with 4 bases in the middle. This CDR3 region has 13 residues. Germline assignment: CDR1 SNHLY and CDR2 FYNNEI. CDR3: CASSEGPNTEAFF. The CDR3, as DNA: TGTGCCAGCAGTGAAGGGCCGAACACTGAAGCTTTCTTT.

This clonotype showed up many times. The CDR3 DNA follows: TGTGCCAGCAGTTACTCCGGGACAGGGGGAGGTAATTCACCCCTCCACTTT. Translating it yields CASSYSGTGGGNSPLHF. This chain uses TRBV6-1 with TRBJ1-6; 11 nucleotides match TRBD1. Losses at the gene ends were 5 bases for V and 6 bases for J; bases not matched to a gene: 9. Per germline, CDR1 MNHNS and CDR2 SASEGT. CDR3 length equals 17 residues.

Here the CDR3 DNA reads TGTGCCAGCAGTCAAGGGGTGGGACAGGGAACGAACACCGGGGAGCTGTTTTTT. Translated, it gives CASSQGVGQGTNTGELFF. This rearrangement joins TRBV7-8 to TRBJ2-2, with 9 positions matching TRBD1. Germline lookup yields CDR1 SGHVS and CDR2 FQNEAQ. V lost 6 bases to trimming and J lost 0 bases; unmatched junction nucleotides: 11. CDR3 length: 18 amino acids.

In its sample, this clonotype was seen many times. V gene TRBV30 combines with J gene TRBJ1-1; no firm D call. V was trimmed by 3 bases and J by 1 base, leaving 12 bases between them. Germline-derived CDR1 and CDR2 are GTSNPN and SVGIG (reference sequence). This CDR3 spans 14 amino acids. The CDR3 loop reads CAWSPRSGNTEAFF. CDR3 nucleotide sequence: TGTGCCTGGAGCCCGAGGTCCGGGAACACTGAAGCTTTCTTT.